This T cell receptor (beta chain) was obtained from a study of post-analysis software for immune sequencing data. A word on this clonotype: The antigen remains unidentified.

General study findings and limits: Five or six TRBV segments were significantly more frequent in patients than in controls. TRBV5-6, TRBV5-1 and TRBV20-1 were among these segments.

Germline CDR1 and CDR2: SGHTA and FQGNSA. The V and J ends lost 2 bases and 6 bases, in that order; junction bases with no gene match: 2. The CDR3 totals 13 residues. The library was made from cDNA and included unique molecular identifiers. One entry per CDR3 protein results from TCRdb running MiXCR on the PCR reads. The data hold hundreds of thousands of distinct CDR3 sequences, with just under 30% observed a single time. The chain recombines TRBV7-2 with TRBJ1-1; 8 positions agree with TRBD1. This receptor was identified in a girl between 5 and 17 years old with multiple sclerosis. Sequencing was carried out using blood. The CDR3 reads CASSLTGGAEAFF. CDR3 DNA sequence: TGTGCCAGCAGCTTAACAGGGGGGGCTGAAGCTTTCTTT. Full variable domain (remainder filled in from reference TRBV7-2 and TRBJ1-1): GAGVSQSPSNKVTEKGKDVELRCDPISGHTALYWYRQSLGQGLEFLIYFQGNSAPDKSGLPSDRFSAERTGGSVSTLTIQRTQQEDSAVYLCASSLTGGAEAFFGQGTRLTVV.